Listed here are 26 T cell receptor beta chains from one sample, sequenced in a study of molecular identifiers for immune sequencing clone quantification. One entry per CDR3 protein, called by TCRdb with MiXCR from the PCR reads. Seen here are 460,000 or so distinct CDR3 sequences, over 20% observed once, and the top ten hold about 0.8%. The sequencing sample was made of naive CD8+ T cells from blood, with Jurkat cell RNA spiked in. Stated subset: FACS-sorted CD8+CD4-CCR7+CD45RA+ naive T cells. The receptors were gathered from a human donor in good health. Some libraries in this study had Jurkat cell RNA spiked in.

In this sample, this clonotype turned up many times. This chain connects TRBV6-5 to TRBJ2-3; TRBD1 aligns across 7 bases. Trimming cost V 2 bases and J 3 bases; bases outside gene matches: 5. Germline V gives CDR1 MNHEY, CDR2 SVGAGI. This CDR3 has 15 amino acids. CDR3 sequence: CASSYLSGGTDTQYF. CDR3 bases: TGTGCCAGCAGTTACCTGTCAGGGGGAACAGATACGCAGTATTTT.

The sample holds one count of this clonotype. This could be a read error, since a much larger clone is one nucleotide away. The chain carries TRBV7-2 and TRBJ1-5; TRBD1 matches at 10 bases. The germline gives CDR1 SGHTA, CDR2 FQGNSA. This CDR3 has 15 residues. CDR3 in DNA: TGTGCCAGCACCACCGGGACAGGGGAGTTTCAGCCCCGGCATTTT. The encoded protein is CASTTGTGEFQPRHF.

This clonotype was recorded at least ten times. The chain combines TRBV5-1 with TRBJ1-2; D call uncertain. This CDR3 has 16 residues. CDR1 and CDR2 from the germline V gene are SGHRS and YFSETQ. Trimming took off 0 bases at V and 2 bases at J, with 14 bases between the two ends. The CDR3 protein is CASSLAAESGNYGYTF. In DNA form, the CDR3 reads TGCGCCAGCAGCTTGGCCGCGGAATCAGGAAACTATGGCTACACCTTC. The full variable domain, in which reference TRBV5-1 and TRBJ1-2 provide the parts outside the CDR3, is KAGVTQTPRYLIKTRGQQVTLSCSPISGHRSVSWYQQTPGQGLQFLFEYFSETQRNKGNFPGRFSGRQFSNSRSEMNVSTLELGDSALYLCASSLAAESGNYGYTFGSGTRLTVV.

This clonotype appeared a single time. This sequence may be a read error, since a much larger clone differs from it by one base. A read error is likely, as this CDR3 ends without the conserved phenylalanine or tryptophan. CDR3: CASSYIGTDNQPQHS. The CDR3 DNA reads as TGTGCCAGCAGTTATATAGGGACAGATAATCAGCCCCAGCATTCT. The chain carries TRBV6-6 and TRBJ1-5, with TRBD1 matching over 7 bases. The CDR3 consists of 15 residues. Germline CDR1 MNHNY, CDR2 SVGAGI (reference sequence). With V trimmed by 3 bases and J by 4 bases, 6 bases remained unmatched.

This chain uses TRBV29-1 with TRBJ2-3; 9 bases are shared with TRBD2. The CDR3 runs 14 residues. Trimming cost V 6 bases and J 0 bases; bases outside gene matches: 4. CDR1 is SQVTM and CDR2 is ANQGSEA in the germline V gene. CDR3 sequence (DNA): TGCAGCGTGTATAGCGGGGGCAGCACAGATACGCAGTATTTT. This codes for CSVYSGGSTDTQYF.

This clonotype showed up just a few times. One end of the junction is discordant with germline, which a read error may explain. V is TRBV7-6 and J is TRBJ1-4, with no clear D. Germline lookup yields CDR1 SGHVS and CDR2 FNYEAQ. There are 12 residues in the CDR3. CDR3 sequence: CASSLVDEKLVF. In DNA, the CDR3 is TGTGCCAGCAGCTTAGTCGACGAAAAACTGGTTTTT.

This clonotype showed up many times. This sequence joins TRBV20-1 and TRBJ2-7; D not resolved. This CDR3 has 11 residues. V dropped 7 bases and J dropped 2 bases, with 9 bases sitting between them. Germline CDR1 and CDR2: DFQATT and SNEGSKA (reference sequence). DNA of the CDR3: TGCAGTGTGGGCTTCGCCTACGAGCAGTACTTC. Its protein is CSVGFAYEQYF.

The rearrangement joins TRBV25-1 to TRBJ2-1; 7 nucleotides match TRBD2. The CDR3 extends over 18 amino acids. Trimming cost V 4 bases and J 9 bases; bases outside gene matches: 21. Germline V lookup: CDR1 MGHDK, CDR2 SYGVNS. The DNA of the CDR3 is TGTGCCAGCAGTGTGGGACCTTCAACCGCGGGGGACCACAGTGAGCAGTTCTTC. Encoded protein: CASSVGPSTAGDHSEQFF.

The chain couples TRBV29-1 to TRBJ2-3; 7 bases are shared with TRBD1. There are 15 residues in the CDR3. Germline V CDR1 and CDR2: SQVTM, ANQGSEA. Unmatched junction bases numbered 14, after V lost 7 bases and J lost 4 bases. CDR3 coding DNA: TGCAGCGCAGGGGGTGGAGGACAGGCCTCAGATACGCAGTATTTT. Residues: CSAGGGGQASDTQYF.

The chain combines TRBV12-5 with TRBJ2-3; TRBD2 matches at 7 bases. V lost 4 bases and J lost 2; bases outside the gene matches: 6. CDR1 LGHNT and CDR2 FRNRAP come from the germline V gene. This CDR3 contains 15 residues. CDR3: CASGSGTTLTDTQYF. The CDR3 DNA reads TGTGCTAGTGGTTCGGGGACTACCCTCACAGATACGCAGTATTTT.

This rearrangement joins TRBV7-9 to TRBJ2-5; 8 bases fit TRBD1. This CDR3 is 15 amino acids long. The V gene end was trimmed by 1 base and the J gene end by 5 bases; junction bases not matched to a gene: 6. Germline V lookup: CDR1 SEHNR, CDR2 FQNEAQ (reference sequence). As DNA, the CDR3 is TGTGCCAGCAGCTTAGTGGCAGGGGGCATGGAGACCCAGTACTTC. As protein: CASSLVAGGMETQYF.

The genes are TRBV24-1 and TRBJ2-1; D gene unclear. The ends were cut back, 4 bases at V and 0 bases at J, with 9 bases in the middle. The CDR3 sequence is 15 residues long. Germline assignment: CDR1 KGHDR and CDR2 SFDVKD. CDR3 bases: TGTGCCACCAGTGACCTCCGCGGCTCCTACAATGAGCAGTTCTTC. It yields the protein CATSDLRGSYNEQFF.

About this clonotype itself: This may come from a read error, since a much larger clone is one base off. The chain is built from TRBV19 and TRBJ2-3; D gene ambiguous. The CDR3 has 12 amino acids. Germline CDR1 reads LNHDA; CDR2 reads SQIVND (reference sequence). This CDR3 reads CAGSPMTDTQYF. The CDR3 bases are TGTGCCGGTAGTCCCATGACAGATACGCAGTATTTT.

This clonotype was seen a handful of times. Given the absence of the conserved phenylalanine or tryptophan at the CDR3 end, a read error is likely. Because the CDR3's place on the DNA is in doubt, the DNA is left out and the CDR3 is given as listed by TCRdb. This chain links TRBV19 with TRBJ1-5; whether TRBD1, the table's D call, matches the DNA was not checked. The CDR3 has 16 residues if both end residues are counted. Germline CDR1 reads LNHDA; CDR2 reads SQIVND (reference sequence). This chain's CDR3 is CASSIVERDRRQPQRL.

The chain uses TRBV4-3 and TRBJ1-3; D ambiguous. The length of the CDR3 is 15 residues. The V gene's germline CDR1 is LGHNA and CDR2 YSLEER. The V and J ends lost 4 bases and 0 bases respectively, with 10 bases between them. This CDR3 reads CASSPVFGSGNTIYF. The CDR3 nucleotides read TGCGCCAGCAGCCCAGTATTCGGCTCTGGAAACACCATATATTTT.

This clonotype was recorded many times. V usage is TRBV19 and J usage is TRBJ2-7; D might be TRBD2 (5 bases). The length of the CDR3 is 15 residues. Germline V gives CDR1 LNHDA, CDR2 SQIVND (reference sequence). Trimming cost V 9 bases and J 7 bases, with 25 bases left between them. The CDR3 DNA is TGTGCCAGCAGTTTTTTGGGGAGCCGAGTCGGAGAGCAGTACTTC. Translated: CASSFLGSRVGEQYF.

The chain is built from TRBV6-1 and TRBJ2-3; D tentatively reads TRBD1 or TRBD2 (7 bases each). The germline V and J ends were trimmed by 1 base and 1 base, with 15 bases remaining between them. The CDR3 contains 17 residues. Looked up from germline, CDR1 is MNHNS and CDR2 is SASEGT. CDR3 nucleotide sequence: TGTGCCAGCAGTGAAGAGGGGGCGGGGGCCCGCACAGATACGCAGTATTTT. Translating it yields CASSEEGAGARTDTQYF.

This clonotype appeared many times. The chain has TRBV25-1 and TRBJ2-6, with D unclear. Germline CDR1 reads MGHDK; CDR2 reads SYGVNS. V lost 7 bases and J 4 bases, leaving 5 bases between the germline ends. The CDR3 has 12 amino acids. The CDR3 sequence: CASISGANVLTF. CDR3 DNA sequence: TGTGCCAGCATTTCCGGGGCCAACGTCCTGACTTTC.

The chain uses TRBV12-3 or TRBV12-4 and TRBJ2-2; 7 positions match TRBD1. This CDR3 contains 16 residues. V lost 5 bases, J lost 2 bases, and 8 bases stayed unmatched. In DNA form, the CDR3 reads TGTGCCAGCAGTCATAGCCGGGACAGCAACACCGGGGAGCTGTTTTTT. Protein: CASSHSRDSNTGELFF.

About this clonotype itself: Without the conserved terminal phenylalanine or tryptophan, this CDR3 likely stems from a read error. V usage is TRBV7-9 and J usage is TRBJ2-3; D might be TRBD2 (6 bases). V shed 1 base and J shed 0 bases, with 8 bases lying between them. The CDR3 covers 15 residues. The germline V gene encodes CDR1 SEHNR and CDR2 FQNEAQ (reference sequence). The CDR3 reads CASSLGGVSTDTQYL. CDR3 coding DNA: TGTGCCAGCAGCTTAGGCGGGGTGAGCACAGATACGCAGTATCTT.

With respect to this clonotype: This may be a read error, as it is one base from a much larger clone. Since the CDR3 does not end with the conserved phenylalanine or tryptophan, this likely comes from a read error. The limits of the CDR3 on the DNA are not certain, so only TCRdb's listed CDR3 is given. This sequence joins TRBV5-3 and TRBJ2-5; TRBD1 was called by the table and not checked on the DNA. TRBV5-3 is given ORF status, its function remaining uncertain. The CDR3 is 11 residues long, ends included. CDR3: CASSAPGPQSL.

This clonotype was recorded many times. In DNA, the CDR3 is TGTGCCAGCAGCCCTACGGTCCTCCCGAACACCGGGGAGCTGTTTTTT. Its protein is CASSPTVLPNTGELFF. This chain uses TRBV6-2 or TRBV6-3 with TRBJ2-2; D gene unclear. The CDR3 runs 16 residues. CDR1 is MNHEY and CDR2 is SVGEGT in the germline V gene. V was clipped by 6 bases and J by 0 bases, with 14 bases between them.

In its sample, this clonotype was seen a few times. The V gene is TRBV9, the J gene TRBJ2-3; D uncertain. Germline loops: CDR1 SGDLS, CDR2 YYNGEE. The V gene lost 4 bases and the J gene lost 0 bases, with 12 bases spanning the gap. CDR3 length: 15 amino acids. For the CDR3, the DNA is TGTGCCAGCAGCTACGTAGCATCTAGCACAGATACGCAGTATTTT. This translates into CASSYVASSTDTQYF. The whole variable domain, remainder taken from reference TRBV9 and TRBJ2-3, is DSGVTQTPKHLITATGQRVTLRCSPRSGDLSVYWYQQSLDQGLQFLIQYYNGEERAKGNILERFSAQQFPDLHSELNLSSLELGDSALYFCASSYVASSTDTQYFGPGTRLTVL.

As regards this clonotype: A read error may be the cause here, since a much bigger clone is one base away. The CDR3 nucleotides are TGTGCCAGCGGCTTACCTGGGGCCAACGTCCTGACTTTC. Protein: CASGLPGANVLTF. This chain joins TRBV7-2 and TRBJ2-6; no firm D call. Germline CDR1 SGHTA, CDR2 FQGNSA. The CDR3 totals 13 residues.

Regarding this clonotype: This clone may be a read error of a much larger clone one base away. V and J are TRBV28 and TRBJ2-7, with D hard to call. The V end was cut by 5 bases, the J end by 3 bases, with 17 bases between. The CDR3 spans 15 residues. Per germline, CDR1 MDHEN and CDR2 SYDVKM. The CDR3 loop is CASSPSRGGGYEQYF. CDR3 nucleotide sequence: TGTGCCAGCAGTCCGAGTCGTGGTGGTGGCTACGAGCAGTACTTC. The variable domain in full, with the rest retrieved from reference TRBV28 and TRBJ2-7, is DVKVTQSSRYLVKRTGEKVFLECVQDMDHENMFWYRQDPGLGLRLIYFSYDVKMKEKGDIPEGYSVSREKKERFSLILESASTNQTSMYLCASSPSRGGGYEQYFGPGTRLTVT.

The V and J genes are TRBV27 and TRBJ2-1; 8 nucleotides agree with TRBD2. CDR3 size: 16 residues. Germline V CDR1 and CDR2: MNHEY, SMNVEV (reference sequence). The V and J ends lost 2 bases and 3 bases, in that order; junction bases with no gene match: 6. The CDR3 loop reads CASSLRPSGFYNEQFF. The CDR3 DNA is TGTGCCAGCAGTTTACGGCCTAGCGGGTTCTACAATGAGCAGTTCTTC.